Each of the 26 T cell receptor beta chains below was sequenced from the same sample in a study of CD8 T cells in ankylosing spondylitis. Their target antigens are unknown. Study-level findings and limits: A motif in TCR beta, a set of roughly eight highly homologous variants, appeared characteristic of ankylosing spondylitis blood.

TCRdb called the 5' RACE reads again in MiXCR, with one record for every CDR3 protein. Among about 540,000 distinct CDR3 sequences listed, roughly 12% were seen once. Source material: blood, either unsorted or a sorted T cell fraction (not recorded which). The receptors come from a male donor with ankylosing spondylitis.

This clonotype appeared a few times. The chain combines TRBV29-1 with TRBJ2-7, with no clear D. The V gene lost 0 bases and the J gene lost 0 bases, with 9 bases spanning the gap. CDR1 is SQVTM and CDR2 is ANQGSEA in the germline V gene. CDR3 length: 14 residues. The CDR3 coding sequence is TGCAGCGTTGAAGAAGGACCCCTCTCCTACGAGCAGTACTTC. This translates into CSVEEGPLSYEQYF.

The chain uses TRBV10-3 and TRBJ2-3; TRBD2 aligns across 10 bases. Germline trimming cut 3 bases from V and 5 bases from J; bases unmatched to any gene: 5. CDR3 length equals 15 residues. CDR1 and CDR2 (germline): ENHRY, SYGVKD. The CDR3 coding sequence is TGTGCCATCAGTGAAAGCGGGAGGGCGGTAGATACGCAGTATTTT. Amino acid sequence: CAISESGRAVDTQYF.

This clonotype was seen more than once but under ten times. This CDR3 reads CASSLGEDRKQYF. CDR3 nucleotides: TGTGCCAGCAGTTTAGGGGAGGACCGCAAGCAGTACTTC. The chain has TRBV12-3 or TRBV12-4 and TRBJ2-7; a weak D match, TRBD2 (6 bases). This CDR3 has 13 residues. Trimming cost V 1 base and J 8 bases, with 12 bases left between them.

This clonotype was counted many times. V and J are TRBV12-3 or TRBV12-4 and TRBJ2-1, with D possibly TRBD2 on 6 matching bases. The CDR3 spans 13 residues. Deletions cut 7 bases from V and 5 bases from J, with 12 bases between. The CDR3 loop is CASKRVMNNEQFF. The DNA for the CDR3 is TGTGCCAGCAAGCGGGTCATGAACAATGAGCAGTTCTTC.

The CDR3 sequence: CASSLEWTSATGELFF. The CDR3 DNA reads TGTGCCAGCAGCTTAGAGTGGACTAGCGCGACCGGGGAGCTGTTTTTT. The chain recombines TRBV7-2 with TRBJ2-2; 9 nucleotides match TRBD2. This CDR3 region has 16 residues. Germline V gives CDR1 SGHTA, CDR2 FQGNSA. V was pared by 1 base and J by 5 bases, with 5 bases of the junction left unmatched.

This clonotype was detected a few times. The chain is built from TRBV12-3 or TRBV12-4 and TRBJ1-5; D may be TRBD1 (5 bases). The V end lost 5 bases, the J end lost 3 bases, and 11 bases lay between the germline ends. The CDR3 sequence is 14 residues long. CDR3 in amino acids: CASSHDSFNQPQHF. The CDR3 bases are TGTGCCAGCAGTCACGACAGCTTCAATCAGCCCCAGCATTTT.

This clonotype showed up just a few times. This chain connects TRBV7-2 to TRBJ2-1; 8 bases map to TRBD2. CDR1 is SGHTA, CDR2 FQGNSA, per germline. The CDR3 consists of 15 residues. V dropped 1 base and J dropped 9; count of bases not matched to a gene: 8. The CDR3 region has the DNA TGTGCCAGCAGCTTAGTGATGCGGGAGGCCGCTGAGCAGTTCTTC. Its translation: CASSLVMREAAEQFF.

The chain combines TRBV21-1 with TRBJ1-2; TRBD1 is the table's D call, not checked against the DNA. TRBV21-1 is a recognized pseudogene. The CDR3 covers 14 residues. The CDR3 region is CASSKERGDYGYTF. CDR3 in DNA: TGTGCCAGCAGCAAAGAAAGGGGGGACTATGGCTACACCTTC.

The genes are TRBV11-2 and TRBJ2-3, with D possibly TRBD1 on 6 matching bases. CDR3 length: 15 amino acids. Germline loops: CDR1 SGHAT, CDR2 FQNNGV. V was pared by 3 bases and J by 5 bases, with 15 bases between. In DNA, the CDR3 is TGTGCCAGCAGCTTCAACTCAGGGGCGAAAGATACGCAGTATTTT. The encoded protein is CASSFNSGAKDTQYF.

In this sample, this clonotype turned up a few times. The genes are TRBV4-2 and TRBJ2-5; a weak D match, TRBD1 (6 bases). The germline V gene has CDR1 LGHNA and CDR2 YNFKEQ. Trimming removed 4 bases at V and 5 bases at J, with 14 bases between. This CDR3 is 14 amino acids long. The CDR3 bases are TGTGCCAGCAGCCCCGACCCAGGGGTCGAGACCCAGTACTTC. Translated: CASSPDPGVETQYF.

The V and J genes are TRBV20-1 and TRBJ2-5; D is possibly TRBD1 or TRBD2 (5 bases each). Germline values: CDR1 DFQATT, CDR2 SNEGSKA (reference sequence). V shed 3 bases and J shed 5 bases, with 28 bases lying between them. The CDR3 extends over 18 amino acids. CDR3: CSASDGISRDARLETQYF. The CDR3 coding sequence is TGCAGTGCTAGTGATGGGATCAGCCGGGACGCCCGTTTGGAGACCCAGTACTTC.

In its sample, this clonotype was seen many times. The V and J genes are TRBV6-1 and TRBJ2-2; D not certain. The V end lost 6 bases, the J end lost 1 base, and 6 bases lay between the germline ends. CDR1 is MNHNS, CDR2 SASEGT, per germline. This CDR3 region has 13 residues. The CDR3 DNA sequence: TGTGCCAGCAGGCCCCAGAACACCGGGGAGCTGTTTTTT. The encoded protein is CASRPQNTGELFF.

The V gene is TRBV10-3, the J gene TRBJ2-6; 9 bases fit TRBD1. This CDR3 spans 19 amino acids. CDR1 is ENHRY, CDR2 SYGVKD, per germline. The trim removed 2 bases at V and 0 bases at J, leaving 8 bases unmatched. The CDR3 DNA sequence: TGTGCCATCAGTGAGAGAGGGACAGGGCACTTCTCTGGGGCCAACGTCCTGACTTTC. This translates into CAISERGTGHFSGANVLTF.

The rearrangement joins TRBV5-1 to TRBJ2-1; 10 nucleotides match TRBD2. The CDR3 is 18 amino acids. The germline V gene encodes CDR1 SGHRS and CDR2 YFSETQ. Losses at the gene ends were 3 bases for V and 0 bases for J; bases not matched to a gene: 9. The CDR3: CASSSGTSAKLSYNEQFF. For the CDR3, the DNA is TGCGCCAGCAGCTCCGGGACTAGCGCAAAACTCTCCTACAATGAGCAGTTCTTC.

This clonotype was detected many times. The V call is TRBV5-1, the J call TRBJ2-5, with 8 bases that match TRBD2. The germline V gene encodes CDR1 SGHRS and CDR2 YFSETQ. The CDR3 is made up of 16 amino acids. V trimming: 0 bases; J trimming: 1 base; junction bases outside the gene matches: 5. The CDR3 protein is CASSLGYGRAQETQYF. DNA for the CDR3: TGCGCCAGCAGCTTGGGGTACGGGAGGGCCCAAGAGACCCAGTACTTC.

The gene calls are TRBV12-3 or TRBV12-4 and TRBJ1-6; D perhaps matches TRBD1 (5 bases). V was shortened by 6 bases and J by 6 bases, with 9 bases between the two germline ends. The CDR3 length is 13 residues. As DNA, the CDR3 is TGTGCCAGCAGGTCTAGGGGTAATTCACCCCTCCACTTT. Protein sequence: CASRSRGNSPLHF.

The gene calls are TRBV9 and TRBJ2-1; D is undetermined. CDR1 and CDR2 (germline): SGDLS, YYNGEE. This CDR3 has 13 amino acids. V was cut by 2 bases and J by 7 bases, with 10 bases left in between. The CDR3 sequence: CASSVAPLNEQFF. The CDR3 DNA reads TGTGCCAGCAGCGTGGCCCCGTTGAATGAGCAGTTCTTC.

This clonotype has more than one count but fewer than ten. This chain links TRBV7-8 with TRBJ2-6; D ambiguous. Trimming pared 0 bases from V and 0 bases from J, leaving 6 bases between. Germline assignment: CDR1 SGHVS and CDR2 FQNEAQ. This CDR3 contains 16 residues. The CDR3 DNA reads TGTGCCAGCAGCTTAGCGCCCATCTCTGGGGCCAACGTCCTGACTTTC. Its translation is CASSLAPISGANVLTF.

The rearrangement joins TRBV5-6 to TRBJ2-5, with TRBD2 identical over 10 bases. The germline V gene has CDR1 SGHDT and CDR2 YYEEEE. The CDR3 is made up of 16 amino acids. The V segment lost 4 bases and the J segment 5 bases; nucleotides outside the gene matches: 11. The CDR3 protein is CASSPIGAGGPETQYF. The CDR3 nucleotides read TGTGCCAGCAGCCCTATAGGAGCGGGAGGGCCGGAGACCCAGTACTTC.

This clonotype was found many times. The V gene is TRBV27, the J gene TRBJ2-1; a weak D match, TRBD1 (5 bases). This CDR3 region has 13 residues. V was shortened by 6 bases and J by 8 bases, with 14 bases between the two germline ends. Germline V CDR1 and CDR2: MNHEY, SMNVEV (reference sequence). The CDR3 nucleotides are TGTGCCAGCAGAAGGACAAGCCCGGATGAGCAGTTCTTC. Its translation: CASRRTSPDEQFF.

The table lists this clonotype with a few counts. J is TRBJ2-1 and V is TRBV20-1, with TRBD2 matching 7 bases. Trimming took 8 bases from V and 9 from J; bases not matched to a gene: 16. Per the germline V gene, CDR1 is DFQATT and CDR2 is SNEGSKA (reference sequence). The CDR3 consists of 14 residues. Here the CDR3 reads CSWGGRDRGGEQFF. DNA of the CDR3: TGCAGTTGGGGGGGTCGGGATAGGGGCGGTGAGCAGTTCTTC.

In this sample, this clonotype turned up a few times. This chain uses TRBV18 with TRBJ2-6; the match to TRBD1 covers 9 bases. The CDR3 is made up of 17 amino acids. The V gene end was trimmed by 1 base and the J gene end by 0 bases; junction bases not matched to a gene: 1. Germline assignment: CDR1 KGHSH and CDR2 LQKENI. The chain's CDR3 is CASSPRTGVSGANVLTF. The CDR3 DNA is TGTGCCAGCTCACCACGGACAGGGGTCTCTGGGGCCAACGTCCTGACTTTC.

This clonotype came up many times. This chain links TRBV7-9 with TRBJ2-3; possibly TRBD1 or TRBD2 for D (5 bases each). Trimming took 4 bases from V and 0 from J, leaving 11 bases between them. Germline loops: CDR1 SEHNR, CDR2 FQNEAQ (reference sequence). The CDR3 has 15 residues. The CDR3 reads CASSSQGASTDTQYF. DNA for the CDR3: TGTGCCAGCAGCTCGCAGGGAGCTAGCACAGATACGCAGTATTTT.

This clonotype has a count of ten or more. This CDR3 is CASSGHEGQNNSPLHF. The CDR3 region has the DNA TGTGCCAGCAGTGGCCACGAGGGACAGAATAATTCACCCCTCCACTTT. The chain is built from TRBV2 and TRBJ1-6; 7 positions agree with TRBD1. Germline V gene sequence: CDR1 SNHLY, CDR2 FYNNEI. J was trimmed by 5 bases and V by 4 bases; bases with no gene match: 8. This CDR3 is built from 16 residues. The whole variable domain, remainder taken from reference TRBV2 and TRBJ1-6, is EPEVTQTPSHQVTQMGQEVILRCVPISNHLYFYWYRQILGQKVEFLVSFYNNEISEKSEIFDDQFSVERPDGSNFTLKIRSTKLEDSAMYFCASSGHEGQNNSPLHFGNGTRLTVT.

This clonotype was detected only a few times. The V and J genes are TRBV27 and TRBJ2-7; possibly TRBD2 for D (5 bases). V lost 7 bases and J lost 5, with 12 bases in between. CDR1 is MNHEY, CDR2 SMNVEV, per germline (reference sequence). The CDR3 runs to 12 residues. CDR3 nucleotide sequence: TGTGCCAGCAAGGATTTCGGGGACGAGCAGTACTTC. Translated, it gives CASKDFGDEQYF.

This clonotype was detected many times. The V call is TRBV15, the J call TRBJ2-1; tentatively, D is TRBD2 (6 bases). The CDR3 runs 15 residues. Germline-derived CDR1 and CDR2 are LNHNV and YYDKDF (reference sequence). Deletions cut 2 bases from V and 4 bases from J, with 12 bases between. This CDR3 is CATSRRGRPYNEQFF. CDR3 nucleotide sequence: TGTGCCACCAGCAGACGAGGGAGGCCTTACAATGAGCAGTTCTTC.